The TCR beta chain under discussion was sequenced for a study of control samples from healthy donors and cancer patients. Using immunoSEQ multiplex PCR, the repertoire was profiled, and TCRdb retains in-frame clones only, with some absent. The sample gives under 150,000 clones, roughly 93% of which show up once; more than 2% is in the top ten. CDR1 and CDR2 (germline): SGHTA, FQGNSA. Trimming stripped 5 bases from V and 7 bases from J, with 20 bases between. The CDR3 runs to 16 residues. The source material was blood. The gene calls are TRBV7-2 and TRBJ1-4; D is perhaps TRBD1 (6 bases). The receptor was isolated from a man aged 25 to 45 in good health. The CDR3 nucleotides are TGTGCCAGCAGCACGAACCCCAGGGGAGGGAGTGAAAAACTGTTTTTT. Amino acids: CASSTNPRGGSEKLFF.